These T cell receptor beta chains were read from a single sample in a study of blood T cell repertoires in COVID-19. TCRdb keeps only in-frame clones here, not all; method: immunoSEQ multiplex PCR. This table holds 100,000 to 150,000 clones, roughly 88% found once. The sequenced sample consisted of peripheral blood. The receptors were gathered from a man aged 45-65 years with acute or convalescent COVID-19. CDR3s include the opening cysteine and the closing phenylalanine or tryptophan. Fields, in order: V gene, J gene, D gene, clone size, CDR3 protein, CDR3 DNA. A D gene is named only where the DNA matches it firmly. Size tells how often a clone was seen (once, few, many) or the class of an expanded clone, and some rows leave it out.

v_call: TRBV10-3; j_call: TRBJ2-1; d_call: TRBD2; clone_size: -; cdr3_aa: CAISDPPGTSGLTGIYNEQFF; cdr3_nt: TGTGCCATCAGTGACCCCCCCGGGACTAGCGGACTAACAGGGATTTACAATGAGCAGTTCTTC
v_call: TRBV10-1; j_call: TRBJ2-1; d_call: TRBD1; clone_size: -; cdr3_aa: CASRGDRGDGNEQFF; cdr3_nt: TGCGCCAGCAGAGGAGACAGGGGAGACGGTAATGAGCAGTTCTTC
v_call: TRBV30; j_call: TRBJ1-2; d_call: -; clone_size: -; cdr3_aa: CAWSVNRGDHGYTF; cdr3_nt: TGTGCCTGGAGTGTAAACCGGGGGGACCATGGCTACACCTTC
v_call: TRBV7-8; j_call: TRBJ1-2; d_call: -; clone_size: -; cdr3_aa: CASSSLPPGSFLSGYGYTF; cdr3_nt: TGTGCCAGCAGCTCACTACCGCCGGGATCCTTCCTAAGCGGCTATGGCTACACCTTC
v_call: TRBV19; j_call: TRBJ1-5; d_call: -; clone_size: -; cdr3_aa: CASRATAATQPQHF; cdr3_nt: TGTGCCAGTAGGGCGACAGCTGCTACTCAGCCCCAGCATTTT
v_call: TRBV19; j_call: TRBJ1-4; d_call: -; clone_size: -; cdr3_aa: CASSIQGRNEKLFF; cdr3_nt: TGTGCCAGTAGTATACAGGGGCGGAATGAAAAACTGTTTTTT
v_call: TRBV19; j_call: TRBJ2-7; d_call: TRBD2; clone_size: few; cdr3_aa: CASSTRPGGEQYF; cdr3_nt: TGTGCCAGTAGTACGAGACCGGGGGGCGAGCAGTACTTC
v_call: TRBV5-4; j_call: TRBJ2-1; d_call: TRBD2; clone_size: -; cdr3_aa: CASSHSGSVYNEQFF; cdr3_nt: TGTGCCAGCAGCCATAGCGGGAGTGTGTACAATGAGCAGTTCTTC
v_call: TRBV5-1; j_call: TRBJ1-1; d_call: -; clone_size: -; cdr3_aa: CASSLASQNTEAFF; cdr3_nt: TGCGCCAGCAGCTTGGCTAGTCAGAACACTGAAGCTTTCTTT
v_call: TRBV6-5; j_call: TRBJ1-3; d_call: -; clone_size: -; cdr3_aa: CASSQGRVSGNTIYF; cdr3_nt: TGTGCCAGCAGTCAGGGTAGGGTATCGGGAAACACCATATATTTT
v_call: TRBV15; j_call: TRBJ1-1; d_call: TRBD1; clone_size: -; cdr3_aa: CATSRDPSGQGFYTEAFF; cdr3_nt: TGTGCCACCAGCAGAGATCCCTCGGGACAGGGGTTCTACACTGAAGCTTTCTTT
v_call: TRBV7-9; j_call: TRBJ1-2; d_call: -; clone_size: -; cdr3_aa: CASSPGAGQRVGGYTF; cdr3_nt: TGTGCCAGCAGCCCTGGGGCAGGCCAGCGGGTAGGTGGCTACACCTTC
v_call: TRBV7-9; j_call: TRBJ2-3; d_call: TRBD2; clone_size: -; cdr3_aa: CASSFGLAGSADTQYF; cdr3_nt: TGTGCCAGCAGCTTCGGACTAGCGGGATCTGCAGATACGCAGTATTTT
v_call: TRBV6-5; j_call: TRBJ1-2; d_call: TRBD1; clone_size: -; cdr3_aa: CASSSGQPYYGYTF; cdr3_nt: TGTGCCAGCAGTTCGGGACAGCCTTACTATGGCTACACCTTC
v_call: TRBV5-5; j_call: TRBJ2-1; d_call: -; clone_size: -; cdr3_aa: CASSLEVTYNEQFF; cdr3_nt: TGTGCCAGCAGCTTGGAAGTTACTTACAATGAGCAGTTCTTC